These T cell receptor beta chains were read from a single sample in a study of blood T cells in healthy people across ages. In TCRdb, the 5' RACE reads were re-called with MiXCR into one record per CDR3 protein. The profile shows roughly 720,000 distinct CDR3 sequences, 53% of them singletons. The sample comprised blood. The receptors originated from a man older than 75 in good health. Each CDR3 is given with its conserved first and last residue. Each record gives: D gene, V gene, J gene, clone size, CDR3 DNA, CDR3 protein. D genes are given only for firm matches. Some rows have no size entry. The others give once, few or many, or a class for an expanded clone.

>TRBD2|TRBV5-1|TRBJ2-7|once
TGCGCCAGCGAATCGAAACTCACTAGCGGGAGCGAGCAGTACTTC
CASESKLTSGSEQYF
>TRBD2|TRBV9|TRBJ2-7|NA
TGTGCCAGCAGCGTAGATGGGACTAGCCCCTACGAGCAGTACTTC
CASSVDGTSPYEQYF
>NA|TRBV7-9|TRBJ1-5|NA
TGTGCCAGCAGCCAAGGGGCAGCACCTGGTCAGCCCCAGCATTTT
CASSQGAAPGQPQHF
>NA|TRBV6-6|TRBJ1-2|once
TGTGCCAGCAGTTACTCGGGAGACAGCCTCGAGAACACCTTC
CASSYSGDSLENTF
>TRBD1|TRBV12-3/TRBV12-4|TRBJ1-6|NA
TGTGCCAGCAGCCTAGTGACAGGGGGAAGTTCACCCCTCCACTTT
CASSLVTGGSSPLHF
>TRBD2|TRBV7-2|TRBJ2-7|many
TGTGCCAGCAGCACATATCTAGCGGGAGCCTACGAGCAGTACTTC
CASSTYLAGAYEQYF
>TRBD1|TRBV18|TRBJ2-5|NA
TGTGCCAGCTCACAACGACAGGGCCGCGAGACCCAGTACTTC
CASSQRQGRETQYF
>TRBD1|TRBV20-1|TRBJ2-3|few
TGCAGTGCTAGGGCGTGGACAGGGGGCCGGGATACGCAGTATTTT
CSARAWTGGRDTQYF
>NA|TRBV5-6|TRBJ2-6|NA
TGTGCCAGCAGCTTGGCCCGGTTAAACTCTGGGGCCAACGTCCTGACTTTC
CASSLARLNSGANVLTF
>NA|TRBV20-1|TRBJ2-7|NA
TGCAGTGCTAATCAGGGAACTAACGAGCAGTACTTC
CSANQGTNEQYF
>NA|TRBV6-2/TRBV6-3|TRBJ2-1|NA
TGTGCCAGCAGCCCCACGCGGGTGCGAAGTGAGCAGTTCTTC
CASSPTRVRSEQFF
>NA|TRBV3-1|TRBJ1-1|NA
TGTGCCAGCAGCATCCGGCCGGGGGGGTCATACACTGAAGCTTTCTTT
CASSIRPGGSYTEAFF
>NA|TRBV10-3|TRBJ2-7|few
TGTGCCATCAGTGAGTCCGGGGGGCGATTACTCTCCTACGAGCAGTACTTC
CAISESGGRLLSYEQYF
>NA|TRBV9|TRBJ1-2|NA
TGTGCCAGCAGCGTAGATCGTGGGTCAGGGAACGGCTACACCTTC
CASSVDRGSGNGYTF
>TRBD2|TRBV7-2|TRBJ2-1|NA
TGTGCCAGCAGCTTTAGACTAGCGGGAGGGCAGGGTGAGCAGTTCTTC
CASSFRLAGGQGEQFF
>TRBD1|TRBV27|TRBJ2-3|NA
TGTGCCAGCAGTTTCCTGAGCCTTGGGACAGCCACAGATACGCAGTATTTT
CASSFLSLGTATDTQYF
>NA|TRBV29-1|TRBJ1-2|few
TGCAGCGTTGCCTCTAATCCTAACTATGGCTACACCTTC
CSVASNPNYGYTF
>NA|TRBV6-4|TRBJ2-2|NA
TGTGCCAGCAGTGACCCACCCTGGAGGACCGGGGAGCTGTTTTTT
CASSDPPWRTGELFF
>NA|TRBV3-1|TRBJ1-1|NA
TGTGCCAGCAGCCAAGCCGCCCGTCGCCGGGGGCTGAACACTGAAGCTTTCTTT
CASSQAARRRGLNTEAFF
>TRBD2|TRBV9|TRBJ2-7|NA
TGTGCCAGCAGCGTCGCCGGGGCTAGCGGGAGAACCTACGAGCAGTACTTC
CASSVAGASGRTYEQYF
>NA|TRBV12-3/TRBV12-4|TRBJ2-5|NA
TGTGCCAGCAGCCGATCTGAGGCGGGGAACCAAGAGACCCAGTACTTC
CASSRSEAGNQETQYF
>NA|TRBV9|TRBJ2-1|NA
TGTGCCAGCAGCTTAGCAGGGGGGGTCTACAATGAGCAGTTCTTC
CASSLAGGVYNEQFF
>TRBD2|TRBV29-1|TRBJ2-1|NA
TGCAGCGTTGCTGGACTAGCGGGGATAAGGGCCTACAATGAGCAGTTCTTC
CSVAGLAGIRAYNEQFF
>TRBD1|TRBV7-9|TRBJ2-3|NA
TGTGCCAGCAGCCCGGGACAGTCACACAGGTACGCGTATTTT
CASSPGQSHRYAYF
>NA|TRBV5-1|TRBJ2-7|NA
TGCGCCAGCAGCTTGGAATATCACTCCTACGAGCAGTACTTC
CASSLEYHSYEQYF
>NA|TRBV20-1|TRBJ1-2|NA
TGCAGTGCTATCCCCTTAGAGGGGTTTAGCTATGGCTACACCTTC
CSAIPLEGFSYGYTF
>TRBD1|TRBV18|TRBJ2-5|NA
TGTGCCAGCGGCTCTCCGAGACAGGGTGCGGAGCAGTACTTC
CASGSPRQGAEQYF
>NA|TRBV6-2/TRBV6-3|TRBJ2-7|few
TGTGCCAGCAGCCTCAACCCAGGAGCATACAATGAGCAGTACTTC
CASSLNPGAYNEQYF
>TRBD2|TRBV10-3|TRBJ2-1|few
TGTGCCATCAGTGGAGCGGGGACTAGCGGGAGGGCCGGGAATGAGCAGTTCTTC
CAISGAGTSGRAGNEQFF
>NA|TRBV7-2|TRBJ2-2|NA
TGTGCCAGCAGCTTACTAGCGTTCGAGTTCGTGAACACCGGGGAGCTGTTTTTT
CASSLLAFEFVNTGELFF
>TRBD2|TRBV2|TRBJ2-1|NA
TGTGCCAGCAGTTCTAGCGGGAGTCCCTCCTACAATGAGCAGTTCTTC
CASSSSGSPSYNEQFF